This TCR beta chain was documented in a study of PD-L1 blockade in urothelial cancer. As for the study in general: From 0 to 3 prior chemotherapy regimens had been given to the patients.

This CDR3 contains 15 residues. Germline V gene sequence: CDR1 SGHNT, CDR2 YENEEA. V was clipped by 7 bases and J by 4 bases; unmatched bases: 11. The protocol was immunoSEQ multiplex PCR, while the TCRdb copy is restricted to in-frame clones and leaves out a portion. Here the sample spans 30,000 to 40,000 clones, about a third being singletons. This sample comprised tumor tissue, obtained before atezolizumab (anti-PD-L1) treatment. The source is a man aged 55 to 70 with urothelial cancer. This chain connects TRBV11-3 to TRBJ2-3, with 7 positions matching TRBD2. DNA for the CDR3: TGTGCCAGCACCCCTGGGTCTAGCGGATCAGATACGCAGTATTTT. Translating it yields CASTPGSSGSDTQYF.